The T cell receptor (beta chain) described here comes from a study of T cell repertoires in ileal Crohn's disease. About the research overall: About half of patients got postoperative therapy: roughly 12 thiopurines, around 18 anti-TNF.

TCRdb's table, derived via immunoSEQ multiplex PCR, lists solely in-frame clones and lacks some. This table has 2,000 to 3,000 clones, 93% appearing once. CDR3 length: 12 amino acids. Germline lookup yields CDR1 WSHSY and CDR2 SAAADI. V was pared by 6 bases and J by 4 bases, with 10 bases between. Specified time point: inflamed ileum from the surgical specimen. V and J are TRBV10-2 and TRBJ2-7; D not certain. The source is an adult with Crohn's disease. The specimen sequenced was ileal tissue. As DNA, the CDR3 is TGCGCCAGCAGGGAACAAGAGTACGAGCAGTACTTC. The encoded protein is CASREQEYEQYF.